This TCR beta chain derives from a study of blood T cell repertoires in COVID-19. Background on the study: Some COVID-19 samples were acute and others convalescent; all came from the United States, Italy and Spain. T cells, B-cell-depleted T cells, or PBMCs provided the cDNA or gDNA that served as material.

Assay used: immunoSEQ multiplex PCR; TCRdb lists only in-frame clones, some missing. The sample lists 110,000 to 150,000 clones, 75% to 85% occurring once. This clone was recorded once. This CDR3 is built from 12 residues. V was shortened by 1 base and J by 8 bases, with 9 bases between the two germline ends. Looked up from germline, CDR1 is SGHDT and CDR2 is YYEEEE. The genes are TRBV5-6 and TRBJ1-2, with D hard to call. This receptor was identified in a man aged 45 to 65 with acute or convalescent COVID-19. Sequenced material: peripheral blood. In DNA form, the CDR3 reads TGTGCCAGCAGCTTGAGAAGAACAGGCTACACCTTC. This codes for CASSLRRTGYTF.